The following is a T cell receptor beta chain sequence with its context. Its antigen remains unidentified. The data are from a study of OX40 agonist ivuxolimab in advanced cancers. General observations from the study: Nonresponders included some who also had low normalized T-cell clonal expansion.

Researchers took blood at baseline, on cycle 4 day 1, and on cycle 7 day 1. The protocol was immunoSEQ multiplex PCR, while the TCRdb copy is restricted to in-frame clones and leaves out a portion. This sample yields about 70,000 clones, of which roughly 80% are seen a single time; approximately 5.3% belongs to the top ten. The CDR3 is 15 amino acids. The germline V gene encodes CDR1 MNHNY and CDR2 SVGAGI (reference sequence). V was shortened by 2 bases and J by 4 bases, with 14 bases between the two germline ends. This sequence was found in an adult with an advanced solid tumor such as melanoma, head and neck, liver or kidney cancer. The material was CD4+ or CD8+ T cells sorted from blood, obtained in a trial of the OX40 agonist ivuxolimab. The chain is built from TRBV6-6 and TRBJ1-1, with TRBD1 as a possible D gene (5 bases). CDR3 in amino acids: CASSYAGVGRTEAFF. CDR3 DNA: TGTGCCAGCAGTTACGCAGGCGTGGGACGCACTGAAGCTTTCTTT.